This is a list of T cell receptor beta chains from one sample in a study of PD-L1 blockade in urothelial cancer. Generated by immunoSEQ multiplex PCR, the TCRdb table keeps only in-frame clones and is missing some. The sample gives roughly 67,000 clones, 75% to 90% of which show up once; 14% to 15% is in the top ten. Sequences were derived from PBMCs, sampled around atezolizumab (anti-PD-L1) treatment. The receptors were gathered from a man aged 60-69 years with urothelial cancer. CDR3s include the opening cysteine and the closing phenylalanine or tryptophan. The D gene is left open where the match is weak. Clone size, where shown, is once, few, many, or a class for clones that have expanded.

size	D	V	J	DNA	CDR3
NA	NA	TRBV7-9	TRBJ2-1	TGTGCCAGCAGCCGCGGAGACTCCAAATCCAATGAGCAGTTCTTC	CASSRGDSKSNEQFF
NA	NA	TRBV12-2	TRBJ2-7	TGTGCAAGTCGCTTAGGTGGCGGATTCTACGAGCAGTACTTC	CASRLGGGFYEQYF
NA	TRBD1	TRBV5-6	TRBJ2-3	TGTGCCAGCAGCCGTACTCCGGGACAGGGGGTTGCAGATACGCAGTATTTT	CASSRTPGQGVADTQYF
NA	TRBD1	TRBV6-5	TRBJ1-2	TGTGCCAGCAGCCGGGACAGGGACTCCTATGGCTACACCTTC	CASSRDRDSYGYTF
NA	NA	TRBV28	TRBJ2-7	TGTGCCAGCAGTTTACCGGACATATCCTACGAGCAGTACTTC	CASSLPDISYEQYF
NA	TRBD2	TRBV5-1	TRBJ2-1	TGCGCCAGCAGCTTTCCGGGACTAGCGGCTTACAATGAGCAGTTCTTC	CASSFPGLAAYNEQFF
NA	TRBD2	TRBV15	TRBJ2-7	TGTGCCACCAGCAGTGCCGGGGGGGTCTCCTACGAGCAGTACTTC	CATSSAGGVSYEQYF
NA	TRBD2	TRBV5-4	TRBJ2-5	TGTGCCAGCAGCCCCACAGGGCGGGGGGGCCGGGAGACCCAGTACTTC	CASSPTGRGGRETQYF
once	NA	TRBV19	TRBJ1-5	TGTGCCAGTAGTCTAGGGGGGGTGACGGGGTATAGCAATCAGCCCCAGCATTTT	CASSLGGVTGYSNQPQHF
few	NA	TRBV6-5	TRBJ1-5	TGTGCCAGCAGGGCGGGGAATCAGCCCCAGCATTTT	CASRAGNQPQHF
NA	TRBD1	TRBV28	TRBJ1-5	TGTGCCAGCAGTTCACGGACAGGGGAAGGAATTAGCAATCAGCCCCAGCATTTT	CASSSRTGEGISNQPQHF
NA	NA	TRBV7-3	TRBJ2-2	TGTGCCAGCAGCTCCGGGACAACCAACACCGGGGAGCTGTTTTTT	CASSSGTTNTGELFF
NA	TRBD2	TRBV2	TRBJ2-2	TGTGCCAGCAGTCGGAGCGGGGGGGCCCTCGGGGAGCTGTTTTTT	CASSRSGGALGELFF
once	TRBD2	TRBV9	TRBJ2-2	TGTGCCAGCAGCCCCCGCGGGGGGCCCAACACCGGGGAGCTGTTTTTT	CASSPRGGPNTGELFF
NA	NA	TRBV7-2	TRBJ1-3	TGTGCCAGCACCTCTCTTGGCAGGGATCTAGGAAACACCATATATTTT	CASTSLGRDLGNTIYF
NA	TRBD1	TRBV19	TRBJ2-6	TGTGCCAGTAGTAGGGAGACAGGGGCCTCTGGGGCCAACGTCCTGACTTTC	CASSRETGASGANVLTF
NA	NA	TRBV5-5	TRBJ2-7	TGTGCCAGCAGCTTGAGGGACACCTTTAACTACGAGCAGTACTTC	CASSLRDTFNYEQYF
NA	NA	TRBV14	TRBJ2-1	TGTGCCAGCAGCCCCCGAGGAGGGGTGAACCTTTACAATGAGCAGTTCTTC	CASSPRGGVNLYNEQFF
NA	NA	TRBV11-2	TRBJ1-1	TGTGCCAGCAGCTCAGGACAGAACACTGAAGCTTTCTTT	CASSSGQNTEAFF
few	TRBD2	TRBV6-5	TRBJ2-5	TGTGCCAGCAGTTACGCGAGGGAGGGGGAGACCCAGTACTTC	CASSYAREGETQYF
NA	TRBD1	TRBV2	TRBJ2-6	TGTGCCAGCAGTAGGACAGGCCTGATGGGTGGGGCCAACGTCCTGACTTTC	CASSRTGLMGGANVLTF
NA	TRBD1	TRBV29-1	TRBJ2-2	TGCAGCGGGGACAGGGACACCGGGGAGCTGTTTTTT	CSGDRDTGELFF
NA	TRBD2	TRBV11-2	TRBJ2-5	TGTGCCAGCAGCTTAGTTTTTGGCCTAGCGGGGGGAGAGACCCAGTACTTC	CASSLVFGLAGGETQYF
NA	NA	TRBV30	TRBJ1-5	TGTGCCTGGAGTGAGGGGCAGCTGCAATTTCAGCCCCAGCATTTT	CAWSEGQLQFQPQHF
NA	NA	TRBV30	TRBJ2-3	TGTGCCTGGAGTGTACGAGAGGCAGATACGCAGTATTTT	CAWSVREADTQYF
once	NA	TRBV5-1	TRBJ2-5	TGCGCCAGCAGCCTCGGGACAAAAGAGACCCAGTACTTC	CASSLGTKETQYF
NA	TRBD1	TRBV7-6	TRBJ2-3	TGTGCCAGCAGCTCGGACAGGACCACAGATACGCAGTATTTT	CASSSDRTTDTQYF
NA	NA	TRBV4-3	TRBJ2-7	TGCGCCAGCAGCCCATGGCGGGGAATAGGCTACGAGCAGTACTTC	CASSPWRGIGYEQYF
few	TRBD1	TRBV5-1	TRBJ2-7	TGCGCCAGCAGCTGGGGACAGGGGAGTGACGAGCAGTACTTC	CASSWGQGSDEQYF
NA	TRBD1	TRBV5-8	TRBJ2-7	TGTGCCAGCAGCTTGTTAAGACAGGGGAGTTACGAGCAGTACTTC	CASSLLRQGSYEQYF
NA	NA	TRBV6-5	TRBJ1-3	TGTGCCAGCAGGTCCCCAGGCTCTGGAAACACCATATATTTT	CASRSPGSGNTIYF
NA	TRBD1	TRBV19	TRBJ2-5	TGTGCCAGTAGTATGGGACAGCCGGAGACCCAGTACTTC	CASSMGQPETQYF
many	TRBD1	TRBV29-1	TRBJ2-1	TGCAGCGTGTCCATCACAGGGGGCAATGAGCAGTTCTTC	CSVSITGGNEQFF
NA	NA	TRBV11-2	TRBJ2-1	TGTGCCAGCAGCTTAGCCCAGGGTTTGGCCTACAATGAGCAGTTCTTC	CASSLAQGLAYNEQFF
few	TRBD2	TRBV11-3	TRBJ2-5	TGTGCCAGCAGCCCTGGGACTAGCGGGGGAGAAGAGACCCAGTACTTC	CASSPGTSGGEETQYF
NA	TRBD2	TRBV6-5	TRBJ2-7	TGTGCCAGCAGTTCCGGCGGGGGGGGCTCCTACGAGCAGTACTTC	CASSSGGGGSYEQYF
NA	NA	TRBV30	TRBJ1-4	TGTGCCTGGAGTGCCACAGGGTTGAGTGAAAAACTGTTTTTT	CAWSATGLSEKLFF
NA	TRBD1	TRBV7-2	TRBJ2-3	TGTGCCAGCAGCCAGACAGGGGGCGGAGATACGCAGTATTTT	CASSQTGGGDTQYF
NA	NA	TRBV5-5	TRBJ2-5	TGTGCCAGCAGCTTGTCCACCGGGACTTTAGAGACCCAGTACTTC	CASSLSTGTLETQYF
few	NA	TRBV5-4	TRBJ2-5	TGTGCCAGCAGCTTCTCGGTAGGGCGTGGAGGTGGAGAGACCCAGTACTTC	CASSFSVGRGGGETQYF
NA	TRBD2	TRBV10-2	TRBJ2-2	TGCGCCACGGGAGGGAACATGAACACCGGGGAGCTGTTTTTT	CATGGNMNTGELFF
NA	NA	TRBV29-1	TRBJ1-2	TGCAGCCACAGGGTTTTGTATGGCTACACCTTC	CSHRVLYGYTF
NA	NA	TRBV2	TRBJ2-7	TGTGCCAGCAGTGTCGACAGGAACTACGAGCAGTACTTC	CASSVDRNYEQYF
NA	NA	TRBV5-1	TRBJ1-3	TGCGCCAGCAGCAACACAGGGTTAGCTGGAAACACCATATATTTT	CASSNTGLAGNTIYF